One sample yielded the 29 T cell receptor beta chains listed below, sequenced in a study of blood T cell repertoires in COVID-19 (dated by TCRdb to the early 2020s). Libraries were made using the immunoSEQ multiplex PCR assay. TCRdb stores this immuneACCESS table with in-frame sequences only. Part of the clones is absent; in the studies checked, under half of the shortfall reflects unresolved V genes, and no reason is known for the rest. Here the sample has more than 250,000 clones; approximately 90% occur a single time. The top ten clones comprise 6.3% of the sample. Source material: peripheral blood. These receptors were taken from a woman in her forties or fifties with COVID-19, enrolled during active disease.

This clone was observed a few times. The chain has TRBV5-5 and TRBJ1-4, with unresolved D. CDR1 and CDR2 (germline): SGHKS, YYEKEE (reference sequence). The V and J ends lost 0 bases and 7 bases respectively, with 7 bases between them. This CDR3 contains 13 residues. The CDR3 nucleotides are TGTGCCAGCAGCTTGGGTGCGAGTGAAAAACTGTTTTTT. Protein sequence: CASSLGASEKLFF.

The rearrangement links TRBV7-3 to TRBJ2-7; a possible D gene is TRBD2 (6 bases). This CDR3 is 13 amino acids long. Trimming cost V 8 bases and J 0 bases, with 11 bases left between them. Germline assignment: CDR1 SGHTA and CDR2 FQGTGA. The CDR3 loop reads CASGDGSSYEQYF. The CDR3, as DNA: TGTGCCAGCGGGGACGGGAGCTCCTACGAGCAGTACTTC.

This rearrangement joins TRBV7-9 to TRBJ2-7; 10 bases agree with TRBD2. The V gene end was trimmed by 2 bases and the J gene end by 0 bases; junction bases not matched to a gene: 4. The CDR3 has 16 residues. Germline V gives CDR1 SEHNR, CDR2 FQNEAQ (reference sequence). This CDR3 reads CASSLSPSGSSYEQYF. Written as DNA, the CDR3 is TGTGCCAGCAGCTTAAGCCCTAGCGGGAGCTCCTACGAGCAGTACTTC.

The chain uses TRBV19 and TRBJ2-5; TRBD1 matches 9 bases. The CDR3 length is 17 residues. V shed 3 bases, J shed 4 bases, and the junction held 12 bases outside the gene matches. Germline loops: CDR1 LNHDA, CDR2 SQIVND (reference sequence). CDR3 sequence: CASSITGGGGFRETQYF. The CDR3 DNA reads as TGTGCCAGTAGTATCACAGGGGGCGGCGGATTTCGAGAGACCCAGTACTTC.

The gene calls are TRBV30 and TRBJ1-2; a weak D match, TRBD1 (5 bases). In germline, CDR1 is GTSNPN, CDR2 SVGIG (reference sequence). The CDR3 contains 13 residues. V lost 1 base and J 2 bases, leaving 8 bases between the germline ends. CDR3 sequence: CAWSDRTNYGYTF. In nucleotides, the CDR3 is TGTGCCTGGAGTGACAGGACGAACTATGGCTACACCTTC.

The chain has TRBV5-4 and TRBJ1-2; TRBD1 aligns across 10 bases. The CDR3 is 16 residues long. Germline loops: CDR1 SGHNT, CDR2 YYREEE (reference sequence). V lost 1 base to trimming and J lost 4 bases; unmatched junction nucleotides: 7. Written as DNA, the CDR3 is TGTGCCAGCAGCTTGAAGACAGGGGGCGGGAGCTATGGCTACACCTTC. This codes for CASSLKTGGGSYGYTF.

The genes are TRBV27 and TRBJ1-2; TRBD1 is a possible D gene (6 bases). Germline V gene lookup returns CDR1 MNHEY and CDR2 SMNVEV (reference sequence). The V end lost 4 bases, the J end lost 2 bases, and 11 bases lay between the germline ends. The CDR3 is made up of 14 amino acids. The DNA of the CDR3 is TGTGCCAGCAGTTCGATCGACAGGAACTATGGCTACACCTTC. Translating gives CASSSIDRNYGYTF.

V is TRBV15 and J is TRBJ2-7; 11 bases fit TRBD2. Germline lookup yields CDR1 LNHNV and CDR2 YYDKDF (reference sequence). The CDR3 contains 16 residues. The trim removed 0 bases at V and 2 bases at J, leaving 3 bases unmatched. CDR3: CATSRDLTSGAYEQYF. The DNA for the CDR3 is TGTGCCACCAGCAGAGACCTGACTAGCGGGGCCTACGAGCAGTACTTC. Full variable domain (missing parts from reference TRBV15 and TRBJ2-7): DAMVIQNPRYQVTQFGKPVTLSCSQTLNHNVMYWYQQKSSQAPKLLFHYYDKDFNNEADTPDNFQSRRPNTSFCFLDIRSPGLGDTAMYLCATSRDLTSGAYEQYFGPGTRLTVT.

The chain carries TRBV9 and TRBJ2-4; 8 bases map to TRBD2. From germline, CDR1 is SGDLS and CDR2 YYNGEE. V lost 3 bases, J lost 8 bases, and 7 bases stayed unmatched. There are 14 residues in the CDR3. CDR3 residues: CASSASGSGDIQYF. CDR3 in DNA: TGTGCCAGCAGCGCAAGCGGGAGTGGGGACATTCAGTACTTC.

This rearrangement joins TRBV9 to TRBJ2-3; 7 bases fit TRBD2. Trimming at V came to 0 bases and at J to 1 base, leaving 2 bases not matched to a gene. The CDR3 loop spans 15 amino acids. Germline CDR1 SGDLS, CDR2 YYNGEE. The CDR3 is CASSVASGRTDTQYF. Here the CDR3 DNA reads TGTGCCAGCAGCGTAGCTAGCGGACGCACAGATACGCAGTATTTT.

This chain joins TRBV20-1 and TRBJ2-7; 7 bases agree with TRBD2. V was pared by 3 bases and J by 6 bases, with 14 bases of the junction left unmatched. Germline CDR1 DFQATT, CDR2 SNEGSKA (reference sequence). CDR3 length: 15 residues. CDR3: CSASSRAGGYVEQYF. DNA of the CDR3: TGCAGTGCTAGTTCTCGGGCCGGGGGGTACGTCGAGCAGTACTTC.

This clone was observed a few times. The V gene is TRBV11-2, the J gene TRBJ2-7; 9 bases line up with TRBD2. The germline CDR1 and CDR2 sequences are SGHAT and FQNNGV. CDR3 length: 16 amino acids. Trimming removed 0 bases from V and 6 bases from J; junction bases left unmatched: 9. The CDR3 protein is CASSLEGVAGVSEQYF. The CDR3 DNA sequence: TGTGCCAGCAGCTTAGAAGGAGTAGCGGGAGTTAGCGAGCAGTACTTC.

The chain couples TRBV27 to TRBJ2-7, with 9 bases aligning to TRBD1. This CDR3 contains 15 residues. Germline-derived CDR1 and CDR2 are MNHEY and SMNVEV (reference sequence). The V segment lost 4 bases and the J segment 5 bases; nucleotides outside the gene matches: 9. As DNA, the CDR3 is TGTGCCAGCAGTTCACGCCGGGACAGGGTCAACGAGCAGTACTTC. Amino acid sequence: CASSSRRDRVNEQYF.

The CDR3 loop reads CASGLAGTAGHF. CDR3 DNA sequence: TGTGCTAGTGGTTTGGCCGGGACAGCCGGGCATTTT. The chain couples TRBV12-5 to TRBJ1-5; 7 bases line up with TRBD1. CDR3 size: 12 residues. The V gene's germline CDR1 is LGHNT and CDR2 FRNRAP. V was clipped by 1 base and J by 15 bases; unmatched bases: 6. The whole variable domain, remainder taken from reference TRBV12-5 and TRBJ1-5, is DARVTQTPRHKVTEMGQEVTMRCQPILGHNTVFWYRQTMMQGLELLAYFRNRAPLDDSGMPKDRFSAEMPDATLATLKIQPSEPRDSAVYFCASGLAGTAGHFGDGTRLSIL.

This clone was seen just once. The V call is TRBV29-1, the J call TRBJ2-3; D might be TRBD1 (7 bases). Germline V gene sequence: CDR1 SQVTM, CDR2 ANQGSEA. Trimming shortened V by 4 bases and J by 2 bases, and 19 bases separated the two germline ends. The CDR3 totals 16 residues. The CDR3 sequence is CSVVGATGRHTDTQYF. For the CDR3, the DNA is TGCAGCGTTGTGGGGGCGACAGGGAGGCACACAGATACGCAGTATTTT.

The chain couples TRBV14 to TRBJ2-1, with a tentative D call TRBD2 (6 bases). The CDR3 extends over 15 amino acids. Germline assignment: CDR1 SGHDN and CDR2 FVKESK. With 1 base removed from V and 5 bases from J, the gap between germline ends came to 12 bases. CDR3 nucleotide sequence: TGTGCCAGCAGCCAAGGGGACTCAGCCGACAATGAGCAGTTCTTC. Protein sequence: CASSQGDSADNEQFF. Combining the CDR3 with reference TRBV14 and TRBJ2-1 gives the whole variable domain EAGVTQFPSHSVIEKGQTVTLRCDPISGHDNLYWYRRVMGKEIKFLLHFVKESKQDESGMPNNRFLAERTGGTYSTLKVQPAELEDSGVYFCASSQGDSADNEQFFGPGTRLTVL.

J is TRBJ1-2 and V is TRBV7-2, with D possibly matching TRBD1 (5 bases). Per the germline V gene, CDR1 is SGHTA and CDR2 is FQGNSA. The CDR3 runs 14 residues. V gave up 5 bases and J gave up 6 bases, with 16 bases separating them. DNA for the CDR3: TGTGCCAGCAGCCCTTACACAGGTATCGATGGCTACACCTTC. Amino acids: CASSPYTGIDGYTF.

The chain carries TRBV7-9 and TRBJ2-7; 10 bases match TRBD1. Trimming removed 7 bases from V and 6 bases from J; junction bases left unmatched: 6. Germline CDR1 is SEHNR and CDR2 is FQNEAQ (reference sequence). This CDR3 comprises 13 residues. The CDR3 here is CASTSRTGGEQYF. The CDR3 DNA is TGTGCCAGCACCTCAAGGACAGGGGGCGAGCAGTACTTC.

V is TRBV6-2 or TRBV6-3 and J is TRBJ1-5, with D possibly matching TRBD1 (6 bases). The CDR3 extends over 14 amino acids. V gave up 4 bases and J gave up 3 bases, with 10 bases separating them. Germline values: CDR1 MNHEY, CDR2 SVGEGT. The CDR3 loop reads CASSSGQLNQPQHF. The DNA for the CDR3 is TGTGCCAGCAGTTCCGGACAGCTCAATCAGCCCCAGCATTTT.

The V and J genes are TRBV28 and TRBJ2-7; 13 bases fit TRBD2. Germline lookup yields CDR1 MDHEN and CDR2 SYDVKM. Germline trimming cut 9 bases from V and 2 bases from J; bases unmatched to any gene: 7. The CDR3 has 15 amino acids. This chain's CDR3 is CASYKGTSGAYEQYF. In DNA, the CDR3 is TGTGCCAGTTATAAGGGGACTAGCGGGGCCTACGAGCAGTACTTC.

About this clone: The same CDR3 is also encoded by other DNA sequences in this sample. The gene calls are TRBV4-1 and TRBJ1-5; the match to TRBD1 covers 7 bases. With 1 base clipped from V and 2 bases from J, the junction kept 2 bases outside the gene matches. Germline loops: CDR1 MGHRA, CDR2 YSYEKL. This CDR3 comprises 15 residues. The CDR3 sequence: CASSQGDRGNQPQHF. CDR3 in DNA: TGCGCCAGCAGCCAAGGAGACAGGGGCAATCAGCCCCAGCATTTT.

This chain links TRBV6-5 with TRBJ1-6, with D perhaps matching TRBD1 (6 bases). Trimming pared 7 bases from V and 7 bases from J, leaving 17 bases between. Germline V gene lookup returns CDR1 MNHEY and CDR2 SVGAGI. The CDR3 runs 15 residues. The CDR3 sequence is CASNRGRQGNSPLHF. The CDR3, as DNA: TGTGCCAGCAACCGGGGAAGGCAGGGGAATTCACCCCTCCACTTT.

The chain carries TRBV3-1 (or the pseudogene TRBV3-2) and TRBJ2-7; D is unresolved. This CDR3 has 11 amino acids. The germline gives CDR1 LGHDT, CDR2 YNNKEL (reference sequence). Trimming left V 1 base short and J 6 bases short, with 4 bases between. For the CDR3, the DNA is TGTGCCAGCAGCCAAGGGCCCGAGCAGTACTTC. Translated: CASSQGPEQYF.

The rearrangement links TRBV3-1 (or the pseudogene TRBV3-2) to TRBJ2-1; 7 nucleotides line up with TRBD2. The CDR3 runs to 16 residues. CDR1 LGHDT and CDR2 YNNKEL come from the germline V gene (reference sequence). V trimming: 3 bases; J trimming: 6 bases; junction bases outside the gene matches: 11. CDR3 loop: CASSQVGWTSGNEQFF. The CDR3 bases are TGTGCCAGCAGCCAGGTAGGTTGGACTAGTGGCAATGAGCAGTTCTTC.

The V gene is TRBV3-1 (or the pseudogene TRBV3-2), the J gene TRBJ2-4, with D perhaps TRBD2 (6 bases). Germline V lookup: CDR1 LGHDT, CDR2 YNNKEL (reference sequence). The CDR3 consists of 15 residues. Trimming removed 4 bases at V and 3 bases at J, with 13 bases between. This CDR3 is CASSLATAGKNIQYF. Here the CDR3 DNA reads TGTGCCAGCAGCCTAGCGACAGCGGGCAAAAACATTCAGTACTTC.

CDR3: CASSLVGTGLAGGRDTQYF. For the CDR3, the DNA is TGTGCCAGCAGCTTAGTAGGAACAGGACTAGCGGGAGGGCGAGATACGCAGTATTTT. The chain links TRBV11-2 to TRBJ2-3, with TRBD2 identical over 15 bases. Trimming took 1 base from V and 5 from J; bases not matched to a gene: 10. This CDR3 comprises 19 residues. CDR1 and CDR2 from the germline V gene are SGHAT and FQNNGV. Full variable domain (rest looked up from reference TRBV11-2 and TRBJ2-3): EAGVAQSPRYKIIEKRQSVAFWCNPISGHATLYWYQQILGQGPKLLIQFQNNGVVDDSQLPKDRFSAERLKGVDSTLKIQPAKLEDSAVYLCASSLVGTGLAGGRDTQYFGPGTRLTVL.

The J gene is TRBJ2-7, the V gene TRBV5-1, with 9 bases lining up with TRBD2. Trimming cost V 4 bases and J 3 bases; bases outside gene matches: 5. Germline V gene sequence: CDR1 SGHRS, CDR2 YFSETQ. This CDR3 is built from 14 residues. The CDR3 region is CASSPKRGDYEQYF. The CDR3 nucleotides are TGCGCCAGCAGCCCAAAGCGGGGGGACTACGAGCAGTACTTC. Together with reference TRBV5-1 and TRBJ2-7, the CDR3 gives the full variable domain: KAGVTQTPRYLIKTRGQQVTLSCSPISGHRSVSWYQQTPGQGLQFLFEYFSETQRNKGNFPGRFSGRQFSNSRSEMNVSTLELGDSALYLCASSPKRGDYEQYFGPGTRLTVT.

The chain combines TRBV6-5 with TRBJ1-2; 9 bases agree with TRBD1. V gave up 6 bases and J gave up 1 base; unmatched junction bases: 6. The CDR3 spans 15 residues. Looked up from germline, CDR1 is MNHEY and CDR2 is SVGAGI. CDR3 protein: CASRTGTGINYGYTF. In DNA form, the CDR3 reads TGTGCCAGCAGAACCGGGACAGGGATTAACTATGGCTACACCTTC.

The rearrangement links TRBV30 to TRBJ1-6; D gene uncertain. This CDR3 spans 15 amino acids. Germline CDR1 is GTSNPN and CDR2 is SVGIG (reference sequence). The V end was cut by 2 bases, the J end by 0 bases, with 8 bases between. CDR3 loop: CAWSSGSSYNSPLHF. The CDR3, as DNA: TGTGCCTGGAGTTCGGGGAGCTCCTATAATTCACCCCTCCACTTT.